These 24 T cell receptor beta chains were all obtained from the same sample, sequenced in a study of control samples from healthy donors and cancer patients. TCRdb's table, derived via immunoSEQ multiplex PCR, lists solely in-frame clones and lacks some. The sample contains about 55,000 clones, approximately 95% of which appear only once. Sequences were obtained from blood. These receptors all come from a woman between 18 and 30 years old in good health.

This clone has more than one count but fewer than ten. The genes are TRBV6-1 and TRBJ2-3; D is uncertain. CDR1 is MNHNS and CDR2 is SASEGT in the germline V gene. The CDR3 spans 15 residues. Trimming stripped 2 bases from V and 1 base from J, with 10 bases between. The CDR3 is CASSELVERTDTQYF. DNA of the CDR3: TGTGCCAGCAGTGAACTGGTTGAACGCACAGATACGCAGTATTTT.

This chain joins TRBV29-1 and TRBJ2-1; D is ambiguous. Germline V gene data show CDR1 as SQVTM and CDR2 as ANQGSEA. CDR3 length: 10 residues. V lost 3 bases and J 5 bases, leaving 2 bases between the germline ends. CDR3 nucleotide sequence: TGCAGCGTTGATGACAATGAGCAGTTCTTC. Encoded protein: CSVDDNEQFF.

This clone was observed once. V gene TRBV9 combines with J gene TRBJ2-5; 8 positions agree with TRBD1. Germline V gives CDR1 SGDLS, CDR2 YYNGEE. J lost 4 bases, V lost 2 bases, and 10 bases had no gene match. The CDR3 is 16 amino acids. The CDR3 loop is CASSVSQGAGRETQYF. In nucleotides, the CDR3 is TGTGCCAGCAGCGTGTCCCAGGGGGCAGGAAGAGAGACCCAGTACTTC.

This chain connects TRBV12-3 or TRBV12-4 to TRBJ1-2; D not certain. The V and J ends lost 7 bases and 2 bases respectively, with 11 bases between them. There are 13 residues in the CDR3. The chain's CDR3 is CASTPASNYGYTF. CDR3 DNA: TGTGCCAGCACCCCGGCCAGCAACTATGGCTACACCTTC.

This chain connects TRBV7-9 to TRBJ2-3, with a tentative D call TRBD2 (5 bases). Per the germline V gene, CDR1 is SEHNR and CDR2 is FQNEAQ (reference sequence). This CDR3 contains 14 residues. With 6 bases removed from V and 12 bases from J, the gap between germline ends came to 22 bases. CDR3 amino acids: CASSRAVTAESQYF. Here the CDR3 DNA reads TGTGCCAGCAGTAGAGCGGTGACGGCTGAATCCCAGTATTTT.

This clone was seen only once. The rearrangement joins TRBV10-3 to TRBJ1-6; the D is unclear. Germline values: CDR1 ENHRY, CDR2 SYGVKD. V lost 6 bases, J lost 7 bases, and 16 bases lay in between. The CDR3 runs 15 residues. The CDR3 DNA reads as TGTGCCATCAGAACTTCGGGTACCGTAAATTCACCCCTCCACTTT. This gives the protein CAIRTSGTVNSPLHF.

V gene TRBV9 combines with J gene TRBJ2-1; 11 bases map to TRBD2. Germline V lookup: CDR1 SGDLS, CDR2 YYNGEE. CDR3 length: 17 amino acids. With V trimmed by 0 bases and J by 4 bases, 6 bases remained unmatched. The chain's CDR3 is CASSVDTLAGGYNEQFF. CDR3 DNA sequence: TGTGCCAGCAGCGTAGACACCTTAGCGGGGGGGTACAATGAGCAGTTCTTC. Variable domain in full (rest from reference TRBV9 and TRBJ2-1): DSGVTQTPKHLITATGQRVTLRCSPRSGDLSVYWYQQSLDQGLQFLIQYYNGEERAKGNILERFSAQQFPDLHSELNLSSLELGDSALYFCASSVDTLAGGYNEQFFGPGTRLTVL.

The rearrangement links TRBV5-1 to TRBJ1-2; 12 nucleotides align to TRBD1. CDR3 length equals 14 residues. The germline gives CDR1 SGHRS, CDR2 YFSETQ. The V segment lost 4 bases and the J segment 8 bases; nucleotides outside the gene matches: 6. CDR3 loop: CASSMGQGAEGYTF. CDR3 DNA sequence: TGCGCCAGCAGCATGGGACAGGGGGCGGAAGGCTACACCTTC. The full variable domain, its missing parts supplied by reference TRBV5-1 and TRBJ1-2, is KAGVTQTPRYLIKTRGQQVTLSCSPISGHRSVSWYQQTPGQGLQFLFEYFSETQRNKGNFPGRFSGRQFSNSRSEMNVSTLELGDSALYLCASSMGQGAEGYTFGSGTRLTVV.

The chain combines TRBV3-1 (or the pseudogene TRBV3-2) with TRBJ2-3; no reliable D call. V shed 1 base and J shed 2 bases, with 13 bases lying between them. Germline V lookup: CDR1 LGHDT, CDR2 YNNKEL (reference sequence). The CDR3 has 16 amino acids. In nucleotides, the CDR3 is TGTGCCAGCAGCCAAGCTTACGGATCCCTCACAGATACGCAGTATTTT. Protein: CASSQAYGSLTDTQYF.

This clone was observed a single time. The V call is TRBV24-1, the J call TRBJ1-5, with unresolved D. Trimming removed 5 bases from V and 6 bases from J, with 13 bases in between. The CDR3 contains 14 residues. Germline CDR1 reads KGHDR; CDR2 reads SFDVKD. The CDR3 sequence: CATSADGKGQPQHF. Written as DNA, the CDR3 is TGTGCCACCAGTGCCGATGGGAAAGGTCAGCCCCAGCATTTT.

The chain recombines TRBV25-1 with TRBJ2-3; D is perhaps TRBD2 (5 bases). CDR3 size: 15 residues. CDR1 and CDR2 (germline): MGHDK, SYGVNS. With 3 bases removed from V and 2 bases from J, the gap between germline ends came to 12 bases. CDR3 sequence reads: CASSDLSGTTDTQYF. The CDR3 DNA follows: TGTGCCAGCAGTGACCTAAGCGGAACCACAGATACGCAGTATTTT.

V gene TRBV29-1 combines with J gene TRBJ2-1, with D possibly being TRBD1 (5 bases). Germline V gene data show CDR1 as SQVTM and CDR2 as ANQGSEA. The V gene lost 4 bases and the J gene lost 7 bases, with 11 bases spanning the gap. The CDR3 consists of 12 residues. Written as DNA, the CDR3 is TGCAGCGTTGTCCACAGGTCGAATGAGCAGTTCTTC. Amino acid sequence: CSVVHRSNEQFF.

This rearrangement joins TRBV5-4 to TRBJ2-7; 11 bases map to TRBD2. J lost 7 bases, V lost 2 bases, and 8 bases had no gene match. This CDR3 region has 15 residues. Germline V gene sequence: CDR1 SGHNT, CDR2 YYREEE (reference sequence). The CDR3 DNA reads as TGTGCCAGCAGCTTCCTTAGCGGGGGGGATGGGGAGCAGTACTTC. Amino acids: CASSFLSGGDGEQYF.

The chain recombines TRBV27 with TRBJ2-7; 7 bases are shared with TRBD1. The germline CDR1 and CDR2 sequences are MNHEY and SMNVEV (reference sequence). The length of the CDR3 is 15 residues. V shed 8 bases and J 4 bases; nucleotides not matched to a gene: 14. The CDR3 DNA follows: TGTGCCAGCCGGCCGGGGACCGGGACAGTGTACGAGCAGTACTTC. Its translation is CASRPGTGTVYEQYF.

The chain carries TRBV7-9 and TRBJ1-1; D is unresolved. Trimming pared 2 bases from V and 1 base from J, leaving 11 bases between. Germline CDR1 is SEHNR and CDR2 is FQNEAQ (reference sequence). CDR3 length: 15 residues. CDR3 sequence: CASSLYSEGNTEAFF. The CDR3 DNA follows: TGTGCCAGCAGCTTATATAGTGAGGGGAACACTGAAGCTTTCTTT.

The chain carries TRBV15 and TRBJ2-2, with D perhaps TRBD2 (5 bases). The CDR3 is 16 residues long. The V end lost 1 base, the J end lost 6 bases, and 15 bases lay between the germline ends. CDR1 is LNHNV, CDR2 YYDKDF, per germline (reference sequence). CDR3 sequence (DNA): TGTGCCACCAGCAGAGTGCCATCGGGATCTGCCGGGGAGCTGTTTTTT. Its protein is CATSRVPSGSAGELFF. The variable domain in full, with the rest retrieved from reference TRBV15 and TRBJ2-2, is DAMVIQNPRYQVTQFGKPVTLSCSQTLNHNVMYWYQQKSSQAPKLLFHYYDKDFNNEADTPDNFQSRRPNTSFCFLDIRSPGLGDTAMYLCATSRVPSGSAGELFFGEGSRLTVL.

In its sample, this clone was seen once. The rearrangement uses TRBV4-1 and TRBJ1-4; TRBD1 aligns across 8 bases. CDR3 size: 15 residues. CDR1 and CDR2 (germline): MGHRA, YSYEKL. J was trimmed by 8 bases and V by 2 bases; bases with no gene match: 7. The CDR3 here is CASSQLRTGREKLFF. CDR3 nucleotide sequence: TGCGCCAGCAGCCAACTGAGGACAGGGAGGGAAAAACTGTTTTTT.

The gene calls are TRBV6-1 and TRBJ2-7; D gene uncertain. The CDR3 has 15 residues. Germline lookup yields CDR1 MNHNS and CDR2 SASEGT. V was shortened by 2 bases and J by 0 bases, with 11 bases between the two germline ends. The CDR3 DNA reads TGTGCCAGCAGTGAATCGGCGGCGTTCTCCTACGAGCAGTACTTC. Translated: CASSESAAFSYEQYF.

The gene calls are TRBV3-1 (or the pseudogene TRBV3-2) and TRBJ1-2, with D possibly matching TRBD1 (5 bases). The V end lost 0 bases, the J end lost 1 base, and 12 bases lay between the germline ends. CDR1 is LGHDT and CDR2 is YNNKEL in the germline V gene (reference sequence). The CDR3 spans 16 residues. The CDR3 DNA reads as TGTGCCAGCAGCCAAGAATGGGGCGGAGTTAACTATGGCTACACCTTC. As protein: CASSQEWGGVNYGYTF.

This clone was observed once. The rearrangement joins TRBV18 to TRBJ1-1; a weak D match, TRBD1 (5 bases). From germline, CDR1 is KGHSH and CDR2 LQKENI. CDR3 length: 15 amino acids. V lost 3 bases and J 2 bases, leaving 13 bases between the germline ends. The CDR3 bases are TGTGCCAGCTCACCGGGGTCAGGGCTTAACACTGAAGCTTTCTTT. Translating gives CASSPGSGLNTEAFF.

The chain combines TRBV5-1 with TRBJ1-1; D possibly corresponds to TRBD1 (6 bases). Germline V CDR1 and CDR2: SGHRS, YFSETQ. The CDR3 has 17 residues. The V gene lost 4 bases and the J gene lost 1 base, with 20 bases spanning the gap. The CDR3 DNA follows: TGCGCCAGCAGCGCACCTCAAACTCAGGGGTGGAACACTGAAGCTTTCTTT. This translates into CASSAPQTQGWNTEAFF. Full variable domain (missing parts from reference TRBV5-1 and TRBJ1-1): KAGVTQTPRYLIKTRGQQVTLSCSPISGHRSVSWYQQTPGQGLQFLFEYFSETQRNKGNFPGRFSGRQFSNSRSEMNVSTLELGDSALYLCASSAPQTQGWNTEAFFGQGTRLTVV.

The chain carries TRBV11-2 and TRBJ1-6, with D possibly matching TRBD1 (6 bases). The CDR3 contains 15 residues. The V gene lost 6 bases and the J gene lost 8 bases, with 17 bases spanning the gap. The germline V gene has CDR1 SGHAT and CDR2 FQNNGV. The CDR3 spells CASRRTGGGYSPLHF. DNA of the CDR3: TGTGCCAGCAGAAGGACCGGGGGCGGCTATTCACCCCTCCACTTT.

V and J are TRBV9 and TRBJ1-1, with D possibly TRBD1 on 5 matching bases. This CDR3 is built from 14 residues. Per germline, CDR1 SGDLS and CDR2 YYNGEE. The germline V and J ends were trimmed by 0 bases and 3 bases, with 9 bases remaining between them. The chain's CDR3 is CASSVEGTDTEAFF. The CDR3 DNA reads as TGTGCCAGCAGCGTAGAAGGGACGGACACTGAAGCTTTCTTT.

The V call is TRBV5-1, the J call TRBJ1-1; no clear D. The CDR3 covers 11 residues. CDR1 is SGHRS and CDR2 is YFSETQ in the germline V gene. V was pared by 1 base and J by 7 bases, with 5 bases between. The CDR3 loop is CASSLFGEAFF. DNA of the CDR3: TGCGCCAGCAGCTTGTTTGGTGAAGCTTTCTTT.